The table lists the clone carrying this T cell receptor (beta chain) with a count of one. The length of the CDR3 is 11 residues. Germline CDR1 MNHEY, CDR2 SVGEGT. Trimming pared 6 bases from V and 6 bases from J, leaving 8 bases between. The study drew participants aged about 18 to 89 years from about two dozen US areas. Either two negative PCRs, clearance, or symptom resolution qualified Cohort 3 donors as recovered. The data were taken from a study of blood T cell repertoires in COVID-19. Study-level background: T cells, B-cell-depleted T cells, or PBMCs provided the cDNA or gDNA that served as material.

Assay used: immunoSEQ multiplex PCR; TCRdb lists only in-frame clones, some missing. This table holds roughly 330,000 clones, approximately 89% found once. The chain couples TRBV6-2 or TRBV6-3 to TRBJ1-1; D possibly corresponds to TRBD1 (5 bases). What was sequenced was PBMCs or T cells enriched from blood (not recorded which). The receptor was isolated from a young woman who had recovered from COVID-19. The CDR3 nucleotides read TGTGCCAGCAGCACAGGCCCTGAAGCTTTCTTT. It is translated as CASSTGPEAFF.